This T cell receptor beta chain appears in the sequencing data of a study of T cell repertoires in cytomegalovirus infection. Study information: Matching HLA type and CMV infection were both indicated by public TCR beta signatures.

General study findings and limits: HLA-C-restricted CMV clonotypes gave the most frequent clonotype in two of eight donors.

TCRdb itself ran the reads through MiXCR, one entry per CDR3 protein. Of roughly 500,000 distinct CDR3 sequences in the sample, approximately 15% were seen once. Concerning this clonotype: Its antigen is as yet unknown.

The sample taken for sequencing was CD8+ T cells from PBMCs. The clonotype comes from a human donor in good health (CMV status not recorded). Some clones in this sample may be carry-over from other donors' samples.

CDR3 bases: TGTGCCAGCAGCCTTTCAGGAACCCTAAGCGGCGAGCAGTACTTC. This encodes CASSLSGTLSGEQYF. V is TRBV7-9 and J is TRBJ2-7; tentatively, D is TRBD2 (5 bases). V was clipped by 5 bases and J by 6 bases, with 20 bases between them. Germline CDR1 is SEHNR and CDR2 is FQNEAQ (reference sequence). The CDR3 length is 15 residues.